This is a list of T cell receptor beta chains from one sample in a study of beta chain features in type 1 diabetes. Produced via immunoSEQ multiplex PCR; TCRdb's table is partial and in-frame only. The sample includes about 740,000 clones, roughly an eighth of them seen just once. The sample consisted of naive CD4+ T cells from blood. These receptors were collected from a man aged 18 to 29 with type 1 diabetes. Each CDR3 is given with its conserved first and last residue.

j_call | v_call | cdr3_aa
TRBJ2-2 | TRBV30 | CAWSVEGFTGELFF
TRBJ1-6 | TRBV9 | CASSPGQGASPLHF
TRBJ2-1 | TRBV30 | CALSRHEQFF
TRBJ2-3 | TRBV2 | CASSEALASTDTQYF
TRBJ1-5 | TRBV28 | CASSLGTGVQPQHF
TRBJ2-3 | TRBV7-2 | CASSLGTSGADTQYF
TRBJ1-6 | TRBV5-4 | CASSSDRGRWNSPLHF
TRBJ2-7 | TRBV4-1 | CASSQDLQGPREQYF
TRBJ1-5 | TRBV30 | CAWSEVLRGQPQHF
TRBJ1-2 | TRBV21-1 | CASSPTAGRSYGYTF
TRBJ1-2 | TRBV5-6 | CASSPQRYYGYTF
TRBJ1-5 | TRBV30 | CAWSSPGHPQHF
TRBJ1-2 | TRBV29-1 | CSVAGQGFNYTF
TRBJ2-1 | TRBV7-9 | CASSPRGTRDNEQFF
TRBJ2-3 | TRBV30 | CAWSVGTSGTDTQYF
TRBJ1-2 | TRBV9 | CASSVARYGYTF
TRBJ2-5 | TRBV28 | CASLAGQETQYF
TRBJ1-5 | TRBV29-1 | CSVEDPGQPQHF
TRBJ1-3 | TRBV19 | CASRPGPSSGNTIYF
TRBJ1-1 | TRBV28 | CASSRGQGTEAFF
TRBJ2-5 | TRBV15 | CATSRDLGSETQYF
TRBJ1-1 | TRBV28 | CASELNTEAFF
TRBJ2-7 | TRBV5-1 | CASSLSGVLSYEQYF
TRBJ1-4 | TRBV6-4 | CASSDGNEKLFF
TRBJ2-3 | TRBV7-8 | CASSPRTSGGYTQYF
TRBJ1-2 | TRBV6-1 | CASRTGVVGWSYTF
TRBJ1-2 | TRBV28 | CASKVDSYGYTF